This T cell receptor beta chain was documented in a study of blood T cell repertoires in COVID-19. In the authors' workflow: Estimation of nucleated cell counts relied on the amplification of reference gene primers. Produced via immunoSEQ multiplex PCR; TCRdb's table is partial and in-frame only. V and J calls and clone size are as listed in that table; D and trimming were resolved from the DNA. Of more than 65,000 clones in the sample, 87% were seen once. The V gene lost 1 base and the J gene lost 7 bases, with 17 bases spanning the gap. The CDR3 runs to 16 residues. Germline CDR1 is SGHTA and CDR2 is FQGNSA.

V and J are TRBV7-2 and TRBJ2-1, with D perhaps TRBD1 (6 bases). The source material was peripheral blood. This clonotype was obtained from a man between 50 and 59 years old with active COVID-19. The CDR3 coding sequence is TGTGCCAGCAGCTTAGATGCCAGGGCAGGGGATAATGAGCAGTTCTTC. This translates into CASSLDARAGDNEQFF.